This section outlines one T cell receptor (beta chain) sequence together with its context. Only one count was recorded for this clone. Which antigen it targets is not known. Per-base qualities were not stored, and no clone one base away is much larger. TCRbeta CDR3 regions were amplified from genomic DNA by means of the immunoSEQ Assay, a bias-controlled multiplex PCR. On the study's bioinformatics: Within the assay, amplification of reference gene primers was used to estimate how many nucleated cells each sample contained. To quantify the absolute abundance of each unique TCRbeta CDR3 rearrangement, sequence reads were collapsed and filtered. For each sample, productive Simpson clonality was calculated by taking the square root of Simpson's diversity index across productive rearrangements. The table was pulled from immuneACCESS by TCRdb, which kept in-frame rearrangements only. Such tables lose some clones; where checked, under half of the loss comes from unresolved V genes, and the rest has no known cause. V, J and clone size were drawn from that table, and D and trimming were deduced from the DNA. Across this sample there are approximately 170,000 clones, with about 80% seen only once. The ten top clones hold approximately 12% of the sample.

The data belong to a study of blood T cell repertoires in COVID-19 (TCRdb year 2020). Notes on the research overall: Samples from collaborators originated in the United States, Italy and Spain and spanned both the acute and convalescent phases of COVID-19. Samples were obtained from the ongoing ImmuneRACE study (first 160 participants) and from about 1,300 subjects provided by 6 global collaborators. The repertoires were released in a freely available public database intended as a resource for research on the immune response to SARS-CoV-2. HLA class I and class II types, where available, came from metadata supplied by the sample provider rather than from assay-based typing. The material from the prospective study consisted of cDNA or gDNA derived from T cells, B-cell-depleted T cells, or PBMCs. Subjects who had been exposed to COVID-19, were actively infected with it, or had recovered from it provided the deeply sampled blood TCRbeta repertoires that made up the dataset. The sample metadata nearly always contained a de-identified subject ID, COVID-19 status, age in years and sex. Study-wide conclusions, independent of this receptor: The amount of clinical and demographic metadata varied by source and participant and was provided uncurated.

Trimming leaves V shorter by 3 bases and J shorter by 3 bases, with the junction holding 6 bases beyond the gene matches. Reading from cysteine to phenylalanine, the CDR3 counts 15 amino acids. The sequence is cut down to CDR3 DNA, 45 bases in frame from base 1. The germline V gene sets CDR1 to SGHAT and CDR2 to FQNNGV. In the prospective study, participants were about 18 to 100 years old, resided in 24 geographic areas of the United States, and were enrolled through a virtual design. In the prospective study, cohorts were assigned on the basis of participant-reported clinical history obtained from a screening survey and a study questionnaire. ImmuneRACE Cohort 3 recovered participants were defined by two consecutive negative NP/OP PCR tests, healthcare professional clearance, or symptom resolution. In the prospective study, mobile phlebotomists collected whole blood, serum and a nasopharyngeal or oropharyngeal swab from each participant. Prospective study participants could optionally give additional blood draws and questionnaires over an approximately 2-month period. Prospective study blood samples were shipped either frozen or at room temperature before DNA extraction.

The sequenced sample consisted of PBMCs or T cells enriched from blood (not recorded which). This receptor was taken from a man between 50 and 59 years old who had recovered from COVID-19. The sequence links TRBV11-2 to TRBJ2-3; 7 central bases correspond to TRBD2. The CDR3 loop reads CASSFGGFRTDTQYF. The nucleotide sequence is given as TGTGCCAGCAGCTTCGGGGGGTTCAGAACAGATACGCAGTATTTT.